Following are 8 T cell receptor beta chains from one sample sequenced in a study of T cells in Graves' hyperthyroidism and ophthalmopathy. TCR beta CDR3 regions were amplified from RNA. The TCR CDR3 first-round RT-PCR relied on the HTBI primer set. TCRdb recomputed calls from the multiplex PCR reads with MiXCR, one row per CDR3 protein. Of under 450,000 distinct CDR3 sequences in the sample, about 15% were seen once. Sequencing was performed on blood. The receptor set was obtained from a woman in her thirties with Graves' hyperthyroidism that later progressed to Graves' ophthalmopathy.

About this clonotype itself: A read error may be the cause here, since a much bigger clone is one base away. This chain joins TRBV5-1 and TRBJ1-1, with D perhaps TRBD1 (5 bases). The CDR3 has 14 residues. Trimming took off 3 bases at V and 3 bases at J, with 12 bases between the two ends. CDR1 SGHRS and CDR2 YFSETQ come from the germline V gene. CDR3: CASSSDILDTEAFF. CDR3 sequence (DNA): TGCGCCAGCAGCTCGGACATTCTGGACACTGAAGCTTTCTTT.

About this clonotype: A much more abundant neighbour one base away suggests this may be a read error. V usage is TRBV12-3 or TRBV12-4 and J usage is TRBJ2-3; D is unresolved. CDR3 length: 8 residues. Trimming pared 7 bases from V and 11 bases from J, leaving 4 bases between. This CDR3 is CASNMQYF. CDR3 DNA: TGTGCCAGCAATATGCAGTATTTT.

This clonotype was detected many times. This chain connects TRBV6-2 or TRBV6-3 to TRBJ2-3; no clear D gene. The CDR3 runs 14 residues. CDR1 and CDR2 (germline): MNHEY, SVGEGT. The V end was cut by 0 bases, the J end by 3 bases, with 7 bases between. In DNA, the CDR3 is TGTGCCAGCAGTTACTCGACCAGGACAGATACGCAGTATTTT. Translation gives CASSYSTRTDTQYF.

This clonotype was counted ten times or more. The V gene is TRBV11-1, the J gene TRBJ2-1, with D possibly being TRBD1 (5 bases). Per the germline V gene, CDR1 is SGHAT and CDR2 is FQDESV (reference sequence). V was pared by 6 bases and J by 8 bases, with 17 bases between. The CDR3 consists of 14 residues. As DNA, the CDR3 is TGTGCCAGCAGAAGGACAAGTCCCAATGATGAGCAGTTCTTC. Translating it yields CASRRTSPNDEQFF.

In its sample, this clonotype was seen a few times. Here the CDR3 reads CASTEGRLVEKLFF. Here the CDR3 DNA reads TGTGCCAGCACCGAGGGGAGATTAGTGGAAAAACTGTTTTTT. The chain recombines TRBV6-2 or TRBV6-3 with TRBJ1-4; TRBD1 is a possible D gene (5 bases). The ends were cut back, 7 bases at V and 8 bases at J, with 17 bases in the middle. Germline CDR1 is MNHEY and CDR2 is SVGEGT. The length of the CDR3 is 14 residues.

The CDR3 region has the DNA TGCAGTGCGTCGCGAAAGAGCAATCAGCCCCAGCATTTT. It translates to CSASRKSNQPQHF. V and J are TRBV20-1 and TRBJ1-5; D gene unclear. Germline V gives CDR1 DFQATT, CDR2 SNEGSKA (reference sequence). V was shortened by 6 bases and J by 1 base, with 10 bases between the two germline ends. This CDR3 contains 13 residues.

The chain uses TRBV6-2 or TRBV6-3 and TRBJ2-6; unclear D gene. V was cut by 4 bases and J by 4 bases, with 14 bases left in between. This CDR3 is 16 amino acids long. Germline V CDR1 and CDR2: MNHEY, SVGEGT. The CDR3 region is CASSLLPLSGANVLTF. CDR3 DNA: TGTGCCAGCAGTTTATTGCCCTTGTCGGGGGCCAACGTCCTGACTTTC.

This clonotype has at least ten counts. V usage is TRBV5-8 and J usage is TRBJ2-2; TRBD1 matches at 8 bases. J was trimmed by 7 bases and V by 1 base; bases with no gene match: 6. CDR3 length: 15 amino acids. Germline lookup yields CDR1 SGHTS and CDR2 YDEGEE. The CDR3 DNA sequence: TGTGCCAGCAGCTTGACCAGGGGGCTTTTCGGGGAGCTGTTTTTT. This translates into CASSLTRGLFGELFF.